The 29 T cell receptor beta chains in this list originate from one sample, sequenced in a study of CXCR3-negative and CXCR3-positive naive CD8 T cells. Researchers prepared the TRB cDNA libraries using 5' RACE with UMI labels. TCRdb reworked the 5' RACE reads into one entry per CDR3 protein, no DNA. The sample includes approximately 40,000 distinct CDR3 sequences. The sequencing input was memory CD8+ T cells from blood. The receptors were sampled from a human donor in good health. Some clones in this sample may be carry-over from other donors' samples.

The genes are TRBV10-3 and TRBJ1-2; with no DNA, the TCRdb D assignment of TRBD1 cannot be verified. Germline CDR1 ENHRY, CDR2 SYGVKD. The CDR3 contains 19 residues. This chain's CDR3 is CAISDLPGTGGSANYGYTF.

This chain links TRBV5-1 with TRBJ2-2; TCRdb designates TRBD1, a call that cannot be tested without DNA. The CDR3 is 13 residues long. Per germline, CDR1 SGHRS and CDR2 YFSETQ. CDR3 protein: CASMSGDPGELFF.

The genes are TRBV6-5 and TRBJ2-5; TCRdb calls TRBD1, which cannot be checked without DNA. The CDR3 covers 14 residues. The germline gives CDR1 MNHEY, CDR2 SVGAGI. The chain's CDR3 is CASSDGTEQETQYF.

In terms of frequency, this clonotype is medium-sized (0.01 to 0.1%). V and J are TRBV7-2 and TRBJ2-2. Germline lookup yields CDR1 SGHTA and CDR2 FQGNSA. CDR3 size: 16 residues. The CDR3 sequence is CASSPYSGSTSGELFF. The full variable domain, rest sourced from reference TRBV7-2 and TRBJ2-2, is GAGVSQSPSNKVTEKGKDVELRCDPISGHTALYWYRQSLGQGLEFLIYFQGNSAPDKSGLPSDRFSAERTGGSVSTLTIQRTQQEDSAVYLCASSPYSGSTSGELFFGEGSRLTVL.

The J gene is TRBJ1-1, the V gene TRBV7-6; as DNA is missing, the TRBD1 call by TCRdb cannot be tested. Germline CDR1 SGHVS, CDR2 FNYEAQ. CDR3 length: 12 amino acids. This CDR3 reads CASSSRGVEAFF.

The rearrangement joins TRBV20-1 to TRBJ1-1. Per the germline V gene, CDR1 is DFQATT and CDR2 is SNEGSKA (reference sequence). The CDR3 spans 13 residues. The CDR3 region is CSAQGWRITEAFF.

The genes are TRBV25-1 and TRBJ2-7. The CDR3 runs to 14 residues. CDR1 and CDR2 from the germline V gene are MGHDK and SYGVNS. CDR3 sequence reads: CASSSTQGPYEQYF.

The chain combines TRBV29-1 with TRBJ2-3; absent DNA, TCRdb's TRBD1 call cannot be checked. The CDR3 spans 12 residues. In germline, CDR1 is SQVTM, CDR2 ANQGSEA. The CDR3: CSGVGIGDTQYF.

The CDR3 here is CASSAGLAGTDTQYF. The chain joins TRBV5-1 to TRBJ2-3; without DNA, the TCRdb call of TRBD2 cannot be checked. The length of the CDR3 is 15 residues. Per germline, CDR1 SGHRS and CDR2 YFSETQ.

The chain combines TRBV25-1 with TRBJ2-7; TCRdb names TRBD1, which stays unverified in the absence of DNA. Germline-derived CDR1 and CDR2 are MGHDK and SYGVNS. The CDR3 has 14 amino acids. The CDR3 here is CASSGTGSIGEQYF.

This chain connects TRBV3-1 to TRBJ2-1; the D call of TRBD2 rests on TCRdb alone, since no DNA is present to check it. In germline, CDR1 is LGHDT, CDR2 YNNKEL (reference sequence). The CDR3 is 13 residues long. The CDR3 is CASSATPSGEQFF.

The rearrangement links TRBV15 to TRBJ1-4; TCRdb outputs TRBD1, but without DNA this stays unchecked. CDR1 and CDR2 (germline): LNHNV, YYDKDF (reference sequence). This CDR3 has 15 residues. CDR3 protein: CATSSDRVGNEKLFF.

The chain joins TRBV7-9 to TRBJ1-5. Germline V gene data show CDR1 as SEHNR and CDR2 as FQNEAQ (reference sequence). This CDR3 has 13 residues. CDR3 region: CASSPDSDQPQHF.

This chain joins TRBV20-1 and TRBJ2-7; TCRdb's D call of TRBD2 is untestable without DNA. The CDR3 totals 19 residues. Germline V gives CDR1 DFQATT, CDR2 SNEGSKA (reference sequence). The CDR3 here is CSARDLFSLSGGLSYEQYF.

The chain joins TRBV20-1 to TRBJ2-1; TCRdb's assignment of TRBD1 cannot be checked, as there is no DNA. The CDR3 contains 13 residues. In germline, CDR1 is DFQATT, CDR2 SNEGSKA (reference sequence). The CDR3: CSARGSREWEQFF.

The chain joins TRBV6-2 or TRBV6-3 to TRBJ2-1; as DNA is missing, the TRBD1 call by TCRdb cannot be tested. This CDR3 has 15 residues. Looked up from germline, CDR1 is MNHEY and CDR2 is SVGEGT. The CDR3 is CASTSPGQGFGEQFF.

V and J are TRBV5-1 and TRBJ1-1. The CDR3 is made up of 13 amino acids. Germline V gene sequence: CDR1 SGHRS, CDR2 YFSETQ. The CDR3 here is CASSLLGNTEAFF.

This chain uses TRBV9 with TRBJ2-7. This CDR3 has 11 residues. Looked up from germline, CDR1 is SGDLS and CDR2 is YYNGEE. The CDR3 sequence: CASGSTHEQYF.

The chain links TRBV12-3 or TRBV12-4 to TRBJ2-7; with no DNA, the TCRdb D assignment of TRBD2 cannot be verified. The CDR3 runs 18 residues. This CDR3 is CASSPPLAGGHISYEQYF.

The CDR3 is CASSQDRGSSYNEQFF. The J gene is TRBJ2-1, the V gene TRBV4-1; the TCRdb call, TRBD1, lacks DNA for checking. Germline CDR1 is MGHRA and CDR2 is YSYEKL. CDR3 size: 16 residues.

CDR3 loop: CSVESDRGPSYEQYF. The rearrangement joins TRBV29-1 to TRBJ2-7; TCRdb returns TRBD1, unconfirmable since there is no DNA. Germline V CDR1 and CDR2: SQVTM, ANQGSEA. There are 15 residues in the CDR3.

J is TRBJ2-7 and V is TRBV12-3 or TRBV12-4. The CDR3 is 14 amino acids. The CDR3: CASSLAVASYEQYF.

The chain uses TRBV29-1 and TRBJ2-1; TCRdb designates TRBD1, a call that cannot be tested without DNA. Germline CDR1 reads SQVTM; CDR2 reads ANQGSEA. This CDR3 region has 13 residues. The CDR3 is CSAPGQEINEQFF.

The rearrangement uses TRBV28 and TRBJ2-1; TCRdb's D call, TRBD1, is unchecked because there is no DNA. This CDR3 is built from 15 residues. CDR1 and CDR2 (germline): MDHEN, SYDVKM. The chain's CDR3 is CASSLAGQGPDEQFF.

The CDR3 protein is CASSLWQGIDEQYF. V usage is TRBV5-1 and J usage is TRBJ2-7; the TCRdb D gene call, TRBD1, has no DNA to confirm it. Germline V lookup: CDR1 SGHRS, CDR2 YFSETQ. The CDR3 loop spans 14 amino acids.

The gene calls are TRBV20-1 and TRBJ2-7; TCRdb returns TRBD1, unconfirmable since there is no DNA. The CDR3 totals 14 residues. Germline loops: CDR1 DFQATT, CDR2 SNEGSKA (reference sequence). CDR3 amino acids: CSAESGDIRYEQYF.

This chain connects TRBV28 to TRBJ2-7. Germline-derived CDR1 and CDR2 are MDHEN and SYDVKM. The CDR3 consists of 13 residues. This CDR3 is CASTTSIFYEQYF.

This rearrangement joins TRBV29-1 to TRBJ2-1; TCRdb returns TRBD1, unconfirmable since there is no DNA. This CDR3 has 13 amino acids. Germline loops: CDR1 SQVTM, CDR2 ANQGSEA. Here the CDR3 reads CSATPGYYNEQFF.

This chain connects TRBV5-1 to TRBJ1-5; TCRdb's D gene call, TRBD1, goes unchecked for lack of DNA. CDR1 is SGHRS and CDR2 is YFSETQ in the germline V gene. The CDR3 totals 15 residues. The CDR3 loop is CASSLSGQGNQPQHF.